A single sample is the source of the 21 T cell receptor beta chains below, sequenced in a study of blood T cell repertoires in COVID-19. TCRdb's copy holds only in-frame clones and misses some; the assay was immunoSEQ multiplex PCR. The table records around 68,000 clones, approximately 85% of them present only once. Sequencing was carried out using peripheral blood. The origin of the receptors is a man older than 75 with acute or convalescent COVID-19.

The chain combines TRBV7-9 with TRBJ2-7; D not certain. This CDR3 comprises 11 residues. Germline CDR1 and CDR2: SEHNR and FQNEAQ (reference sequence). The V and J ends lost 5 bases and 7 bases respectively, with 9 bases between them. DNA of the CDR3: TGTGCCAGCAGCCCTTGGCAGGAGCAGTACTTC. Its translation: CASSPWQEQYF.

The rearrangement links TRBV30 to TRBJ1-1; 7 bases line up with TRBD1. CDR1 GTSNPN and CDR2 SVGIG come from the germline V gene (reference sequence). The V segment lost 7 bases and the J segment 0 bases; nucleotides outside the gene matches: 8. The CDR3 consists of 14 residues. The CDR3 here is CASTWGQMNTEAFF. The CDR3, as DNA: TGTGCCTCGACTTGGGGACAGATGAACACTGAAGCTTTCTTT.

The chain has TRBV5-4 and TRBJ2-7, with 8 bases that match TRBD2. Germline V lookup: CDR1 SGHNT, CDR2 YYREEE (reference sequence). The CDR3 is 15 amino acids. V trimming: 4 bases; J trimming: 2 bases; junction bases outside the gene matches: 8. The CDR3 nucleotides are TGTGCCAGCAGCCCCTCTAGCGGGCCCCCCTACGAGCAGTACTTC. Translated, it gives CASSPSSGPPYEQYF.

The gene calls are TRBV21-1 and TRBJ2-7; the D call TRBD2 from the table was never checked on the DNA. TRBV21-1 represents a pseudogene. There are 16 residues in the CDR3. The CDR3 loop is CASSKGRVSPFREQYF. Written as DNA, the CDR3 is TGTGCCAGCAGCAAAGGGAGAGTTTCTCCGTTTCGGGAGCAGTACTTC.

V usage is TRBV7-8 and J usage is TRBJ2-5, with 9 bases identical to TRBD1. V dropped 3 bases and J dropped 7; count of bases not matched to a gene: 12. The CDR3 extends over 16 amino acids. Germline CDR1 is SGHVS and CDR2 is FQNEAQ. DNA of the CDR3: TGTGCCAGCAGCTTGTTACCGGGACAGGGAAAGGGGACCCAGTACTTC. Translating gives CASSLLPGQGKGTQYF.

The gene calls are TRBV2 and TRBJ2-3; possibly TRBD1 for D (5 bases). Per germline, CDR1 SNHLY and CDR2 FYNNEI. The CDR3 consists of 16 residues. Trimming removed 1 base from V and 1 base from J, with 12 bases in between. The CDR3 DNA follows: TGTGCCAGCAGTGAAGAGAAGGGGATAGGCACAGATACGCAGTATTTT. Protein: CASSEEKGIGTDTQYF.

Only one count was recorded for this clone. The chain has TRBV7-9 and TRBJ2-7; 11 bases match TRBD1. CDR3 size: 15 residues. CDR1 is SEHNR, CDR2 FQNEAQ, per germline (reference sequence). V dropped 5 bases and J dropped 7; count of bases not matched to a gene: 10. The CDR3 region is CASSPGQGANGEQYF. Written as DNA, the CDR3 is TGTGCCAGCAGCCCCGGACAGGGGGCGAATGGAGAGCAGTACTTC. Full variable domain (missing parts from reference TRBV7-9 and TRBJ2-7): DTGVSQNPRHKITKRGQNVTFRCDPISEHNRLYWYRQTLGQGPEFLTYFQNEAQLEKSRLLSDRFSAERPKGSFSTLEIQRTEQGDSAMYLCASSPGQGANGEQYFGPGTRLTVT.

V usage is TRBV10-3 and J usage is TRBJ1-3; D is possibly TRBD1 (6 bases). V dropped 8 bases and J dropped 0 bases, with 17 bases sitting between them. The CDR3 runs to 16 residues. CDR1 and CDR2 (germline): ENHRY, SYGVKD. Here the CDR3 DNA reads TGTGCCATCGGGAGTACGACAGGTTCCTCTGGAAACACCATATATTTT. The encoded protein is CAIGSTTGSSGNTIYF.

This chain links TRBV10-3 with TRBJ1-5; TRBD1 matches at 7 bases. CDR1 and CDR2 from the germline V gene are ENHRY and SYGVKD. CDR3 length equals 14 residues. V trimming: 7 bases; J trimming: 3 bases; junction bases outside the gene matches: 6. The CDR3 DNA sequence: TGTGCCATCAACGGCAGGGGGGACAATCAGCCCCAGCATTTT. As protein: CAINGRGDNQPQHF.

The J gene is TRBJ1-5, the V gene TRBV6-5, with 9 bases identical to TRBD1. There are 15 residues in the CDR3. Germline V gene lookup returns CDR1 MNHEY and CDR2 SVGAGI. V was clipped by 6 bases and J by 0 bases; unmatched bases: 3. This CDR3 reads CASSPTGGSNQPQHF. The CDR3 nucleotides are TGTGCCAGCAGCCCGACAGGGGGTAGCAATCAGCCCCAGCATTTT.

This clone was seen just once. This chain connects TRBV13 to TRBJ1-1; no reliable D call. CDR3 size: 15 residues. Trimming took 5 bases from V and 5 from J, leaving 18 bases between them. Germline V gene sequence: CDR1 PRHDT, CDR2 FYEKMQ (reference sequence). As DNA, the CDR3 is TGTGCCAGCAGCGCCCGCCTAGGCGCGAGGACTGAAGCTTTCTTT. This sequence encodes CASSARLGARTEAFF.

This clone was recorded a few times. The chain's CDR3 is CASSPVNRPNTEAFF. As DNA, the CDR3 is TGTGCCAGCTCACCAGTAAACAGACCGAACACTGAAGCTTTCTTT. The genes are TRBV18 and TRBJ1-1; D call uncertain. The germline CDR1 and CDR2 sequences are KGHSH and LQKENI. V was trimmed by 2 bases and J by 1 base, leaving 11 bases between them. The CDR3 contains 15 residues.

This rearrangement joins TRBV5-6 to TRBJ2-7; TRBD1 aligns across 8 bases. The V gene end was trimmed by 7 bases and the J gene end by 0 bases; junction bases not matched to a gene: 3. The CDR3 length is 13 residues. Germline V gives CDR1 SGHDT, CDR2 YYEEEE. The CDR3 DNA reads TGTGCCAGCCGGGGACAGGCCTCCTACGAGCAGTACTTC. Residues: CASRGQASYEQYF.

The V gene is TRBV5-4, the J gene TRBJ1-2; 7 positions match TRBD1. The V segment lost 4 bases and the J segment 4 bases; nucleotides outside the gene matches: 7. Germline V gene data show CDR1 as SGHNT and CDR2 as YYREEE (reference sequence). The CDR3 totals 14 residues. For the CDR3, the DNA is TGTGCCAGCAGCACCTACAGGGGTGGCTATGGCTACACCTTC. It translates to CASSTYRGGYGYTF.

This sequence joins TRBV5-4 and TRBJ2-5; TRBD2 matches at 14 bases. The CDR3 loop spans 15 amino acids. CDR1 SGHNT and CDR2 YYREEE come from the germline V gene (reference sequence). The junction had 2 bases not matched to a gene; V was cut back by 3 bases and J by 4 bases. This CDR3 reads CASSSGLAGVETQYF. The DNA for the CDR3 is TGTGCCAGCAGCTCGGGACTAGCGGGAGTAGAGACCCAGTACTTC.

Details on this clone: At one of its ends the junction is not consistent with the germline gene, which may arise from a read error. The chain links TRBV27 to TRBJ1-5; D is unclear. The CDR3 is 15 residues long. CDR1 MNHEY and CDR2 SMNVEV come from the germline V gene (reference sequence). Here the CDR3 reads CASSLSPLFNRPQHF. The CDR3 bases are TGTGCCAGCAGTTTATCGCCACTCTTTAATCGGCCCCAGCATTTT.

The chain is built from TRBV24-1 and TRBJ2-1, with a weak D call TRBD1 (6 bases). In germline, CDR1 is KGHDR, CDR2 SFDVKD. This CDR3 has 13 residues. V lost 3 bases and J 4 bases, leaving 6 bases between the germline ends. Written as DNA, the CDR3 is TGTGCCACCAGTGATACAGGGTACAATGAGCAGTTCTTC. It specifies CATSDTGYNEQFF.

The genes are TRBV19 and TRBJ1-2, with TRBD1 matching 10 bases. CDR3 size: 14 residues. The germline gives CDR1 LNHDA, CDR2 SQIVND (reference sequence). The V and J ends lost 3 bases and 6 bases, in that order; junction bases with no gene match: 4. CDR3 DNA sequence: TGTGCCAGTAGTATTCCGGGACAGGGGAATGGCTACACCTTC. Translating gives CASSIPGQGNGYTF.

The chain combines TRBV19 with TRBJ2-5; tentative D call: TRBD1 (6 bases). V shed 5 bases and J shed 4 bases, with 14 bases lying between them. Germline loops: CDR1 LNHDA, CDR2 SQIVND (reference sequence). The CDR3 spans 14 residues. CDR3 sequence (DNA): TGTGCCAGTAGTTCGGGCAGGGGTACAGAGACCCAGTACTTC. This encodes CASSSGRGTETQYF.

V usage is TRBV2 and J usage is TRBJ1-2, with 7 bases fitting TRBD1. Germline CDR1 and CDR2: SNHLY and FYNNEI. The CDR3 is made up of 11 amino acids. With 8 bases clipped from V and 7 bases from J, the junction kept 4 bases outside the gene matches. This CDR3 is CASSEGAGYTF. In nucleotides, the CDR3 is TGTGCCAGCTCGGAGGGGGCTGGCTACACCTTC.

The chain uses TRBV3-1 (or the pseudogene TRBV3-2) and TRBJ2-7, with D perhaps matching TRBD2 (6 bases). V lost 5 bases to trimming and J lost 0 bases, with 11 bases between them. The germline gives CDR1 LGHDT, CDR2 YNNKEL (reference sequence). The CDR3 consists of 14 residues. The CDR3 region has the DNA TGTGCCAGCAGCGGCTGGGGGGTCTCCTACGAGCAGTACTTC. It specifies CASSGWGVSYEQYF.